Shown below are 18 T cell receptor beta chains from a single sample sequenced in a study of blood T cell repertoires in COVID-19. Sequenced by immunoSEQ multiplex PCR; TCRdb stores in-frame clones only, minus some. The sample contains approximately 36,000 clones, approximately 80% of which appear only once. The sequenced sample consisted of peripheral blood. The receptors here all came from a man aged 60 to 75 with COVID-19, enrolled during active disease.

The chain recombines TRBV4-3 with TRBJ2-1; D is uncertain. Trimming pared 0 bases from V and 9 bases from J, leaving 9 bases between. This CDR3 is 13 amino acids long. Germline CDR1 is LGHNA and CDR2 is YSLEER. The CDR3 is CASSQEFKREQFF. DNA of the CDR3: TGCGCCAGCAGCCAAGAATTTAAGCGTGAGCAGTTCTTC.

V and J are TRBV6-6 and TRBJ2-4; 7 nucleotides line up with TRBD2. V lost 0 bases, J lost 4 bases, and 6 bases stayed unmatched. CDR3 length equals 16 residues. The germline CDR1 and CDR2 sequences are MNHNY and SVGAGI (reference sequence). CDR3 protein: CASSYSGEGAKNIQYF. DNA of the CDR3: TGTGCCAGCAGTTACTCAGGGGAGGGTGCTAAAAACATTCAGTACTTC.

This clone has more than one count but fewer than ten. This rearrangement joins TRBV2 to TRBJ1-5, with 8 positions matching TRBD1. The V gene end was trimmed by 3 bases and the J gene end by 6 bases; junction bases not matched to a gene: 7. Germline V CDR1 and CDR2: SNHLY, FYNNEI. The CDR3 spans 15 residues. The CDR3 reads CASSDKRTGSQPQHF. The CDR3 DNA is TGTGCCAGCAGTGATAAAAGGACAGGGAGTCAGCCCCAGCATTTT.

The gene calls are TRBV15 and TRBJ1-2; D is ambiguous. In germline, CDR1 is LNHNV, CDR2 YYDKDF (reference sequence). This CDR3 is 14 amino acids long. V was clipped by 5 bases and J by 12 bases, with 22 bases between them. The CDR3 region has the DNA TGTGCCACCAGCGGCCGTGAGAGAGGGAGGGAAGACACCTTC. This gives the protein CATSGRERGREDTF.

The chain combines TRBV5-3 with TRBJ1-2; D gene unclear. TRBV5-3 is an ORF, with its function uncertain. The V gene lost 6 bases and the J gene lost 12 bases, with 18 bases spanning the gap. CDR3 length: 12 residues. The CDR3 bases are TGTGCCAGAATACACCTCCGAATCATCCACACCTTC. It is translated as CARIHLRIIHTF.

The chain links TRBV19 to TRBJ1-1, with 7 bases matching TRBD1. Germline values: CDR1 LNHDA, CDR2 SQIVND (reference sequence). This CDR3 contains 14 residues. J was trimmed by 4 bases and V by 3 bases; bases with no gene match: 5. CDR3 sequence reads: CASSIDRVVTEAFF. The CDR3 DNA sequence: TGTGCCAGTAGTATTGACAGGGTCGTCACTGAAGCTTTCTTT. The full variable domain, completed using reference TRBV19 and TRBJ1-1, is DGGITQSPKYLFRKEGQNVTLSCEQNLNHDAMYWYRQDPGQGLRLIYYSQIVNDFQKGDIAEGYSVSREKKESFPLTVTSAQKNPTAFYLCASSIDRVVTEAFFGQGTRLTVV.

The rearrangement links TRBV7-9 to TRBJ1-2; no clear D. Germline loops: CDR1 SEHNR, CDR2 FQNEAQ (reference sequence). The CDR3 loop spans 15 amino acids. Trimming took 2 bases from V and 0 from J, leaving 10 bases between them. The CDR3 region is CASSLLPEANYGYTF. CDR3 sequence (DNA): TGTGCCAGCAGCTTACTCCCGGAGGCTAACTATGGCTACACCTTC.

The CDR3 here is CASSFGGSVNTEAFF. Written as DNA, the CDR3 is TGTGCCAGCAGCTTTGGGGGCTCGGTGAACACTGAAGCTTTCTTT. The chain links TRBV11-2 to TRBJ1-1; tentatively, D is TRBD1 (6 bases). V was trimmed by 3 bases and J by 0 bases, leaving 11 bases between them. CDR1 and CDR2 from the germline V gene are SGHAT and FQNNGV. This CDR3 is built from 15 residues.

The rearrangement uses TRBV4-1 and TRBJ1-3, with D possibly being TRBD1 (5 bases). This CDR3 spans 16 amino acids. Trimming took 0 bases from V and 3 from J, leaving 12 bases between them. The germline gives CDR1 MGHRA, CDR2 YSYEKL. CDR3 nucleotide sequence: TGCGCCAGCAGCCAAGAGGGCACAGGCGGTGGAAACACCATATATTTT. Protein product: CASSQEGTGGGNTIYF.

The chain is built from TRBV5-4 and TRBJ2-2; 9 nucleotides align to TRBD1. Per the germline V gene, CDR1 is SGHNT and CDR2 is YYREEE (reference sequence). The CDR3 covers 17 residues. Losses at the gene ends were 4 bases for V and 5 bases for J; bases not matched to a gene: 12. The CDR3 region is CASSGGGQGRITGELFF. The CDR3 DNA reads TGTGCCAGCAGCGGGGGCGGACAGGGGAGGATAACCGGGGAGCTGTTTTTT.

The chain uses TRBV7-2 and TRBJ1-2; D ambiguous. CDR1 is SGHTA and CDR2 is FQGNSA in the germline V gene. Trimming pared 4 bases from V and 0 bases from J, leaving 9 bases between. The CDR3 totals 14 residues. In nucleotides, the CDR3 is TGTGCCAGCAGCTCCTCGAGGTCTAACTATGGCTACACCTTC. Translation: CASSSSRSNYGYTF. Variable domain in full (rest from reference TRBV7-2 and TRBJ1-2): GAGVSQSPSNKVTEKGKDVELRCDPISGHTALYWYRQSLGQGLEFLIYFQGNSAPDKSGLPSDRFSAERTGGSVSTLTIQRTQQEDSAVYLCASSSSRSNYGYTFGSGTRLTVV.

There are a few counts of this clone. The V call is TRBV5-1, the J call TRBJ2-3; 9 bases line up with TRBD2. V lost 1 base to trimming and J lost 3 bases; unmatched junction nucleotides: 6. This CDR3 comprises 16 residues. The germline V gene has CDR1 SGHRS and CDR2 YFSETQ. The CDR3 loop is CASSLSLAGETDTQYF. DNA of the CDR3: TGCGCCAGCAGCTTGAGTTTAGCGGGAGAAACAGATACGCAGTATTTT. The complete variable domain, with remaining parts taken from reference TRBV5-1 and TRBJ2-3, reads KAGVTQTPRYLIKTRGQQVTLSCSPISGHRSVSWYQQTPGQGLQFLFEYFSETQRNKGNFPGRFSGRQFSNSRSEMNVSTLELGDSALYLCASSLSLAGETDTQYFGPGTRLTVL.

The rearrangement joins TRBV7-9 to TRBJ1-5, with 7 bases aligning to TRBD1. Trimming cost V 1 base and J 1 base; bases outside gene matches: 7. Germline CDR1 reads SEHNR; CDR2 reads FQNEAQ (reference sequence). CDR3 length equals 17 residues. The CDR3 DNA reads TGTGCCAGCAGCTTAGTCCAGGGGGTTGGGAGCAATCAGCCCCAGCATTTT. Translated, it gives CASSLVQGVGSNQPQHF.

This chain links TRBV11-2 with TRBJ2-5; perhaps TRBD1 as D (6 bases). Germline-derived CDR1 and CDR2 are SGHAT and FQNNGV. Trimming stripped 4 bases from V and 1 base from J, with 16 bases between. The CDR3 has 16 amino acids. The CDR3 here is CASSSRTALTQETQYF. The DNA of the CDR3 is TGTGCCAGCAGCTCCCGGACAGCCCTGACCCAAGAGACCCAGTACTTC. Looking up the rest from reference TRBV11-2 and TRBJ2-5 gives the full variable domain: EAGVAQSPRYKIIEKRQSVAFWCNPISGHATLYWYQQILGQGPKLLIQFQNNGVVDDSQLPKDRFSAERLKGVDSTLKIQPAKLEDSAVYLCASSSRTALTQETQYFGPGTRLLVL.

The table lists this clone with a count of one. This chain links TRBV10-3 with TRBJ2-3; tentative D call: TRBD2 (5 bases). This CDR3 has 16 residues. The V end lost 8 bases, the J end lost 0 bases, and 18 bases lay between the germline ends. From germline, CDR1 is ENHRY and CDR2 SYGVKD. CDR3 residues: CAIGGRGYESTDTQYF. In DNA, the CDR3 is TGTGCCATCGGTGGTCGAGGGTACGAGAGCACAGATACGCAGTATTTT.

This chain uses TRBV28 with TRBJ2-2; a weak D match, TRBD2 (6 bases). CDR1 MDHEN and CDR2 SYDVKM come from the germline V gene. V lost 8 bases and J 2 bases, leaving 12 bases between the germline ends. The length of the CDR3 is 14 residues. The CDR3 sequence is CASHSSENTGELFF. In DNA form, the CDR3 reads TGTGCCAGCCACTCTAGCGAAAACACCGGGGAGCTGTTTTTT.

This clone was recorded once. J is TRBJ1-1 and V is TRBV4-1, with unresolved D. The CDR3 length is 14 residues. Trimming took off 2 bases at V and 2 bases at J, with 9 bases between the two ends. Germline assignment: CDR1 MGHRA and CDR2 YSYEKL. As DNA, the CDR3 is TGCGCCAGCAGCCAACTAGCTGTTAACACTGAAGCTTTCTTT. This codes for CASSQLAVNTEAFF.

The rearrangement links TRBV5-4 to TRBJ1-2; D might be TRBD1 (5 bases). The CDR3 runs to 12 residues. The V gene's germline CDR1 is SGHNT and CDR2 YYREEE (reference sequence). With 4 bases removed from V and 3 bases from J, the gap between germline ends came to 7 bases. The CDR3 region has the DNA TGTGCCAGCAGCCGGGGGGACTATGGCTACACCTTC. Translating gives CASSRGDYGYTF.